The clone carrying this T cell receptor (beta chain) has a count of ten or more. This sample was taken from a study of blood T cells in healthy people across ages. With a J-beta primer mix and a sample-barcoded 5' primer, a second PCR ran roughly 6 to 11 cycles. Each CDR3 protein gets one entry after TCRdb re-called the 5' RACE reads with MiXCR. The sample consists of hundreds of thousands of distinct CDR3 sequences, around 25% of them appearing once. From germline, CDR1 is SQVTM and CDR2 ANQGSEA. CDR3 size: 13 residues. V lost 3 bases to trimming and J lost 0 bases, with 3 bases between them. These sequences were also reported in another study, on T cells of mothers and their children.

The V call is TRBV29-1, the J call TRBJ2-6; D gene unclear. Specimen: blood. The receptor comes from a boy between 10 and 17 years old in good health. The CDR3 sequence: CSVDGSGANVLTF. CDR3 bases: TGCAGCGTTGATGGCTCTGGGGCCAACGTCCTGACTTTC.